This T cell receptor (beta chain) originates from a study of cytomegalovirus exposure and HLA in healthy donors. Study background: Tens of millions of unique TCR sequences came from HLA-typed donors in an early release.

60 Vbeta and 13 Jbeta primers were used in PCR. Original processing methods: As a later analysis found, there were roughly 80 million unique TCR beta chains, of which roughly 11 million were shared. This table comes from immunoSEQ multiplex PCR, and its TCRdb copy is limited to in-frame clones, with some not included. From that table come the V and J calls and clone size; the DNA was used to work out D and trimming. The table includes roughly 200,000 clones, 78% detected once. Whole-study findings and limits: The investigators catalogued 150 to 200 TCR beta chains as cytomegalovirus-associated.

V lost 4 bases and J 5 bases, leaving 14 bases between the germline ends. Germline CDR1 and CDR2: SGHRS and YFSETQ. This CDR3 is 14 amino acids long. Note on this clone: Its antigen is currently unknown.

Sequenced input: PBMCs. The J gene is TRBJ2-3, the V gene TRBV5-1, with unresolved D. This TCR derives from a woman aged 25 to 39 in good health and CMV-seropositive. In nucleotides, the CDR3 is TGCGCCAGCAGCGTAACCCGGGTTCAAGATACGCAGTATTTT. Protein sequence: CASSVTRVQDTQYF.